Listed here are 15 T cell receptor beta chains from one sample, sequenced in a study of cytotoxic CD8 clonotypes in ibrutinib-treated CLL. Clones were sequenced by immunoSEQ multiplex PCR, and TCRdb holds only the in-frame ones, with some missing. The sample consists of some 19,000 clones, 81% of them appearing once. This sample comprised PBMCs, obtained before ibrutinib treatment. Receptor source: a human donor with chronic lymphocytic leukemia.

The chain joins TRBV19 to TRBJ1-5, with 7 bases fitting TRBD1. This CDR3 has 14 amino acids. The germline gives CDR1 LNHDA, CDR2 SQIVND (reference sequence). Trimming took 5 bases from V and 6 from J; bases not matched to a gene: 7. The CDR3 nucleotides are TGTGCCAGTAGTGTTAGGACAGGTGGTCAGCCCCAGCATTTT. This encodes CASSVRTGGQPQHF.

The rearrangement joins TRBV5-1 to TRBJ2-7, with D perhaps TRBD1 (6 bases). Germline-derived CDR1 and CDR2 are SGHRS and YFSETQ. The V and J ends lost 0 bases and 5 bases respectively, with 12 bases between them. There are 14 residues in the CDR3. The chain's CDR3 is CASSLGHRADEQYF. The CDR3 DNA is TGCGCCAGCAGCTTGGGCCACAGGGCCGACGAGCAGTACTTC.

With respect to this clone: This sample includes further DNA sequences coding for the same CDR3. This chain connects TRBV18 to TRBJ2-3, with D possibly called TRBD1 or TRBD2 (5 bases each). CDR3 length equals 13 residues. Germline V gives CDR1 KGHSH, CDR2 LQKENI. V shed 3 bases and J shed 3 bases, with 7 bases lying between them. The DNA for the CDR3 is TGTGCCAGCTCACCCGAGGGGACAGATACGCAGTATTTT. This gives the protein CASSPEGTDTQYF.

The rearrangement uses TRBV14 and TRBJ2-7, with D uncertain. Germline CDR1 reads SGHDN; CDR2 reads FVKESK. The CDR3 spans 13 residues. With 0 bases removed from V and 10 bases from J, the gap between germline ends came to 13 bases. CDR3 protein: CASSQDDRRRQYF. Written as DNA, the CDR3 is TGTGCCAGCAGCCAAGATGATAGGAGAAGACAGTACTTC.

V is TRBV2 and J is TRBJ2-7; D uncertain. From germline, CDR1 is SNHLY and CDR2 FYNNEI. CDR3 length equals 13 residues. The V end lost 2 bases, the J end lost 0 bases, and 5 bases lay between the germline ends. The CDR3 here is CASSEIFSYEQYF. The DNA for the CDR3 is TGTGCCAGCAGTGAAATCTTCTCCTACGAGCAGTACTTC.

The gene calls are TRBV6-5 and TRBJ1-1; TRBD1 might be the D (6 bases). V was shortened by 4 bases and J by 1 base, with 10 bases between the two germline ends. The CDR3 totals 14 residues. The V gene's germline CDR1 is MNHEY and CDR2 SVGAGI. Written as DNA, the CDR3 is TGTGCCAGCAGTTCGCCACAGGGGAACACTGAAGCTTTCTTT. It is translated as CASSSPQGNTEAFF.

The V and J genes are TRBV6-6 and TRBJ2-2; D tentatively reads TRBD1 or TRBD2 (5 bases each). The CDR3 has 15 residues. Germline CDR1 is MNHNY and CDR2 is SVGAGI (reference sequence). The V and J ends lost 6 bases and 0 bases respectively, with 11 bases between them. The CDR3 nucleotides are TGTGCCAGCAGCAAACAGGAGGCGAACACCGGGGAGCTGTTTTTT. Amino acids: CASSKQEANTGELFF.

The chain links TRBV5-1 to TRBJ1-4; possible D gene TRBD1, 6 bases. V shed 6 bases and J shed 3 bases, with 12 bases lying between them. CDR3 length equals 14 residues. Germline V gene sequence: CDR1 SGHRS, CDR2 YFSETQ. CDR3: CASTEDSPNEKLFF. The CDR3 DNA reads TGCGCCAGCACCGAGGACAGTCCTAATGAAAAACTGTTTTTT.

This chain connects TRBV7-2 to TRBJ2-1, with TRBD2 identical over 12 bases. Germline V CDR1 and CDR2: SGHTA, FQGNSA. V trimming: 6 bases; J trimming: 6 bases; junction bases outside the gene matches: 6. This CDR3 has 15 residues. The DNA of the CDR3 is TGTGCCAGCAGACGGCCGGGACTAGCGGGCAATGAGCAGTTCTTC. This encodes CASRRPGLAGNEQFF.

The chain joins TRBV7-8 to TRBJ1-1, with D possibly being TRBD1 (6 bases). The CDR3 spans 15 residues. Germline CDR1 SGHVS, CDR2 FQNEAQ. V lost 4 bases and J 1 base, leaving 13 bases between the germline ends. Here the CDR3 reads CASSYPTGPNTEAFF. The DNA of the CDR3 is TGTGCCAGCAGCTACCCGACAGGCCCGAACACTGAAGCTTTCTTT.

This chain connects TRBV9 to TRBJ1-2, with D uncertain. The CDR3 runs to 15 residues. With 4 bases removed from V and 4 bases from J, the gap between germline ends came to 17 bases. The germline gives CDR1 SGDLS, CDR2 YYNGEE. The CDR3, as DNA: TGTGCCAGCAGCCCCGGCCCCAAGAGGACCTATGGCTACACCTTC. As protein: CASSPGPKRTYGYTF.

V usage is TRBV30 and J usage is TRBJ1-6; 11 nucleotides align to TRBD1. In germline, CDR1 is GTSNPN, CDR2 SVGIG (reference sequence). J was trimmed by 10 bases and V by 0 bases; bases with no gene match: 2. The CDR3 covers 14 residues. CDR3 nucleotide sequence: TGTGCCTGGAGTGTTGGGGACAGGGGGTCACCCCTCCACTTT. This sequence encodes CAWSVGDRGSPLHF.

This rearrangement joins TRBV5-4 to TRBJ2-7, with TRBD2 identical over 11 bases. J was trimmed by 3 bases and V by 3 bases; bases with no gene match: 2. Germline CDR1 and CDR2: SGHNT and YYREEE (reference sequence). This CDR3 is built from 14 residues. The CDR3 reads CASSSTSGVYEQYF. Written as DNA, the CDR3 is TGTGCCAGCAGCTCGACTAGCGGGGTCTACGAGCAGTACTTC.

As DNA, the CDR3 is TGTGCCAGCAGTCAGGACGATGAAAAACTGTTTTTT. Amino acids: CASSQDDEKLFF. The chain employs TRBV2 and TRBJ1-4; the D is unclear. The germline CDR1 and CDR2 sequences are SNHLY and FYNNEI. V lost 5 bases, J lost 6 bases, and 7 bases lay in between. The CDR3 extends over 12 amino acids. Filled out from reference TRBV2 and TRBJ1-4, the complete variable domain reads EPEVTQTPSHQVTQMGQEVILRCVPISNHLYFYWYRQILGQKVEFLVSFYNNEISEKSEIFDDQFSVERPDGSNFTLKIRSTKLEDSAMYFCASSQDDEKLFFGSGTQLSVL.

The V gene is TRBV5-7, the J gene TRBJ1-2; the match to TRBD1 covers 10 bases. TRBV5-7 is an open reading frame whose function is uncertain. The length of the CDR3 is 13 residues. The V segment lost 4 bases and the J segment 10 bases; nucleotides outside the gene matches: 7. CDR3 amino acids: CASSPLGTGAYTF. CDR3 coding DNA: TGTGCCAGCAGCCCGTTAGGGACAGGGGCCTACACCTTC.